There are many counts of the clone carrying this T cell receptor beta chain. The antigen is unknown. The data were taken from a study of T cells in Graves' hyperthyroidism and ophthalmopathy. V was cut by 3 bases and J by 6 bases, with 15 bases left in between. Germline-derived CDR1 and CDR2 are MNHEY and SMNVEV (reference sequence). The length of the CDR3 is 15 residues. Study observations and caveats: Most clonotypes that expanded in the thyroid above 0.001 also showed up in blood.

Uncontrolled infections, other autoimmune diseases, pregnancy or lactation led to exclusion of patients. Ahead of any ophthalmopathy symptoms, the blood sample was obtained at the first diagnosis of hyperthyroidism. RNA transcripts provided the source from which TCR beta CDR3 regions were amplified. When the TCR CDR3 underwent first-round RT-PCR, the HTBI primer set was used. TCRdb recomputed calls from the multiplex PCR reads with MiXCR, one row per CDR3 protein. The sample has 370,000 or so distinct CDR3 sequences, approximately 13% seen once; the top ten hold more than 20%. Sequencing was done on a sample of blood. The receptor comes from a man younger than 40 with Graves' hyperthyroidism that later progressed to Graves' ophthalmopathy. The genes are TRBV27 and TRBJ2-1, with a possible D match to TRBD2 (6 bases). For the CDR3, the DNA is TGTGCCAGCAGTTTGGCGGCTAGCGTGTTCAATGAGCAGTTCTTC. Its protein is CASSLAASVFNEQFF.